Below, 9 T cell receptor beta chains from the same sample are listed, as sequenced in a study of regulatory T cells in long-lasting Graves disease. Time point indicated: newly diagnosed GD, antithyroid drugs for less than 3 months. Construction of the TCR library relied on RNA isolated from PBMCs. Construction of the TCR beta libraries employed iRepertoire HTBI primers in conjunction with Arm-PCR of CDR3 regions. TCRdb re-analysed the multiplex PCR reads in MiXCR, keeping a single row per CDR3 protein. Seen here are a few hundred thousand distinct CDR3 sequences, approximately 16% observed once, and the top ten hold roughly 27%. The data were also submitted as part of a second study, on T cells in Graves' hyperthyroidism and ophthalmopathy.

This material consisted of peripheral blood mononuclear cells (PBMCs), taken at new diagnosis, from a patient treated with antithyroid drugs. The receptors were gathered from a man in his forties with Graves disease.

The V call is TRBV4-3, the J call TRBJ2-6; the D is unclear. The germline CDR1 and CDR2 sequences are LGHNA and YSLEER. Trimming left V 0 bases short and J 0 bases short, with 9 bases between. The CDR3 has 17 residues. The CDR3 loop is CASSQDRAASGANVLTF. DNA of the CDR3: TGCGCCAGCAGCCAAGATAGGGCAGCCTCTGGGGCCAACGTCCTGACTTTC.

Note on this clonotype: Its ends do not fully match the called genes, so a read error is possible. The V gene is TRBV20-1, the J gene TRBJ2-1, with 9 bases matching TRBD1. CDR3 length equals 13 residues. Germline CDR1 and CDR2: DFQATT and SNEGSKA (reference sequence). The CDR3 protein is CNAVTGGNNEQFF. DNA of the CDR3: TGCAATGCTGTGACAGGGGGAAACAATGAGCAGTTCTTC.

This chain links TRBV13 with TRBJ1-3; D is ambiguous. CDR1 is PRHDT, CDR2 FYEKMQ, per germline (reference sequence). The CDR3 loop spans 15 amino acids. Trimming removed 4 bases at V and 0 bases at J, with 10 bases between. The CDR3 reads CASSSGFYSGNTIYF. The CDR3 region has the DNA TGTGCCAGCAGCTCAGGATTCTACTCTGGAAACACCATATATTTT. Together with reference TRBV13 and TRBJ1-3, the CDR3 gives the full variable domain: AAGVIQSPRHLIKEKRETATLKCYPIPRHDTVYWYQQGPGQDPQFLISFYEKMQSDKGSIPDRFSAQQFSDYHSELNMSSLELGDSALYFCASSSGFYSGNTIYFGEGSWLTVV.

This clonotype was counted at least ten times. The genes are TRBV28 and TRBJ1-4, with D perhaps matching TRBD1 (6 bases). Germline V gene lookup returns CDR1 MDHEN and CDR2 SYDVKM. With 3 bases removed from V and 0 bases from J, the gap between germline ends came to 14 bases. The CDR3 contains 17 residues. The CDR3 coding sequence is TGTGCCAGCAGTTTGTTGGGGTACAGGGCAACTAATGAAAAACTGTTTTTT. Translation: CASSLLGYRATNEKLFF. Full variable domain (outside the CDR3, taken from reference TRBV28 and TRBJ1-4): DVKVTQSSRYLVKRTGEKVFLECVQDMDHENMFWYRQDPGLGLRLIYFSYDVKMKEKGDIPEGYSVSREKKERFSLILESASTNQTSMYLCASSLLGYRATNEKLFFGSGTQLSVL.

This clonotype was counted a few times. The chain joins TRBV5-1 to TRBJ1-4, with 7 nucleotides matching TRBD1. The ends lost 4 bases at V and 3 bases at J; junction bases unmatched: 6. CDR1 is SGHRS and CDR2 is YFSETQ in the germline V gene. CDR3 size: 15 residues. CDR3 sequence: CASSAEGTANEKLFF. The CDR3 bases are TGCGCCAGCAGCGCGGAAGGGACAGCTAATGAAAAACTGTTTTTT.

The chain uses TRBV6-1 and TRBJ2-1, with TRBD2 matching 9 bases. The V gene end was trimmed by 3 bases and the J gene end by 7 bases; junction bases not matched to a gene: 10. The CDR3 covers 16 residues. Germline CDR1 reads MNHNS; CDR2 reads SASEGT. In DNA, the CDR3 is TGTGCCAGCAGTGATTTAGCGGGAGTAGGTGTAAATGAGCAGTTCTTC. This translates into CASSDLAGVGVNEQFF.

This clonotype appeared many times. DNA for the CDR3: TGTGCCAGCAGCCAAGATTTGGCAGGAGGAAACACCATATATTTT. This gives the protein CASSQDLAGGNTIYF. The chain is built from TRBV3-1 and TRBJ1-3, with no clear D. The germline V gene encodes CDR1 LGHDT and CDR2 YNNKEL (reference sequence). The CDR3 is 15 amino acids. The V end was cut by 0 bases, the J end by 4 bases, with 10 bases between.

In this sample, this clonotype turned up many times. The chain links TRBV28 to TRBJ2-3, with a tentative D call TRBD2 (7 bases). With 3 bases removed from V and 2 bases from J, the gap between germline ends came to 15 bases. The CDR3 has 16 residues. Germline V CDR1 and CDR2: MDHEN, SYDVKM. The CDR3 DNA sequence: TGTGCCAGCAGTTTGCTCGGGGGGCGCAACACAGATACGCAGTATTTT. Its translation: CASSLLGGRNTDTQYF.

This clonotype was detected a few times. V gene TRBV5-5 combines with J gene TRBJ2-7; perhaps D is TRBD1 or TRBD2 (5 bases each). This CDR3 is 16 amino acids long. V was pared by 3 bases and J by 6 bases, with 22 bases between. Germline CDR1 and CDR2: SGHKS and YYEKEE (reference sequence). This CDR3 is CASSWDRDRSLREQYF. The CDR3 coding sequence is TGTGCCAGCAGCTGGGACCGGGACCGCTCCTTACGCGAGCAGTACTTC.